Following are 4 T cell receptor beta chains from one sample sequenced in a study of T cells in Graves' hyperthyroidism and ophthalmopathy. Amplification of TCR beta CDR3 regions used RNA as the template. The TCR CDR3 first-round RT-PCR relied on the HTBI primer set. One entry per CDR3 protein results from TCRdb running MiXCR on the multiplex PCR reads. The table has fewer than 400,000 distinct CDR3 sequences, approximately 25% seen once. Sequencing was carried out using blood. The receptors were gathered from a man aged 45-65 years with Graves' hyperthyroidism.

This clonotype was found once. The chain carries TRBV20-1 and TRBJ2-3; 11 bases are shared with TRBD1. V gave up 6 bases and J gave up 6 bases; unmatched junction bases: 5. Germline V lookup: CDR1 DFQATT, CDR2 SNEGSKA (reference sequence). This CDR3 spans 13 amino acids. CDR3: CSAGQGAADTQYF. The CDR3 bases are TGCAGTGCCGGACAGGGGGCGGCGGATACGCAGTATTTT.

CDR3 sequence (DNA): TGTGCCAGCAGCCCAGGGACAGTCACTGCAACTAATGAAAAACTGTTTTTT. This translates into CASSPGTVTATNEKLFF. The gene calls are TRBV4-2 and TRBJ1-4; 7 bases agree with TRBD1. Germline trimming cut 4 bases from V and 0 bases from J; bases unmatched to any gene: 8. The germline gives CDR1 LGHNA, CDR2 YNFKEQ. This CDR3 is 17 amino acids long.

CDR3 in amino acids: CASSSASAYNEQFF. DNA for the CDR3: TGTGCCAGCAGCTCAGCTAGCGCCTACAATGAGCAGTTCTTC. The gene calls are TRBV11-3 and TRBJ2-1; TRBD2 is a possible D gene (6 bases). Trimming stripped 4 bases from V and 2 bases from J, with 9 bases between. The CDR3 is 14 amino acids. CDR1 is SGHNT, CDR2 YENEEA, per germline.

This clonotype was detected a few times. The CDR3 reads CSVKLYTGELFF. The CDR3 DNA reads TGCAGCGTGAAACTATACACCGGGGAGCTGTTTTTT. The rearrangement joins TRBV29-1 to TRBJ2-2; D ambiguous. CDR1 is SQVTM, CDR2 ANQGSEA, per germline. The ends were cut back, 6 bases at V and 3 bases at J, with 8 bases in the middle. The length of the CDR3 is 12 residues.